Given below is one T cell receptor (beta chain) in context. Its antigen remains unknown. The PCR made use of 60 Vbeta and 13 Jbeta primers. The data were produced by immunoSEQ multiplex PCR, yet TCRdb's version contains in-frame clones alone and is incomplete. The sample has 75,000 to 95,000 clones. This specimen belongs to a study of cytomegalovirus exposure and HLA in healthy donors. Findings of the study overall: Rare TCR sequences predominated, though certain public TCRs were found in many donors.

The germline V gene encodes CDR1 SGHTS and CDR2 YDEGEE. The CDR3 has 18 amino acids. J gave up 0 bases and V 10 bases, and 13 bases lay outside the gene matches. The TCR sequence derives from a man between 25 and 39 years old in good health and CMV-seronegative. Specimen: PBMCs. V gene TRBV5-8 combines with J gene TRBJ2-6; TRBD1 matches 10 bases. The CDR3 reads CALSVLTGGPSGANVLTF. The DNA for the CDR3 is TGTGCCCTCAGCGTATTGACAGGGGGCCCCTCTGGGGCCAACGTCCTGACTTTC. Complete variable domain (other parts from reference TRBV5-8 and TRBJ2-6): EAGVTQSPTHLIKTRGQQATLRCSPISGHTSVYWYQQALGLGLQFLLWYDEGEERNRGNFPPRFSGRQFPNYSSELNVNALELEDSALYLCALSVLTGGPSGANVLTFGAGSRLTVL.